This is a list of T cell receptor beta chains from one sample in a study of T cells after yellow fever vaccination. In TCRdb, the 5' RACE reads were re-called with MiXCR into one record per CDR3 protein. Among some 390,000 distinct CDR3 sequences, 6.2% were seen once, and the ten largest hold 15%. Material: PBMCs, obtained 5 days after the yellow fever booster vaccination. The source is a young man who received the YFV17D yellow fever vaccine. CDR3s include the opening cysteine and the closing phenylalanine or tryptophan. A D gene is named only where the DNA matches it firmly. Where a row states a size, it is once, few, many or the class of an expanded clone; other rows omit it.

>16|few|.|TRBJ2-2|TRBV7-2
TGTGCCAGCAGCTTAAACGCCATCGCGAACACCGGGGAGCTGTTTTTT
CASSLNAIANTGELFF
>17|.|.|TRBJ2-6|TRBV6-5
TGTGCCAGCAGTTCTGTTGTTGCGGTTGGCGGGGCCAACGTCCTGACTTTC
CASSSVVAVGGANVLTF
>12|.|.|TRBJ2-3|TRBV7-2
TGTGCCAGCAGAAGGGCCGGAGATACGCAGTATTTT
CASRRAGDTQYF
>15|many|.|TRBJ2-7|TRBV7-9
TGTGCCAGCAGCTCCCCCATTGGGGGACCCAGCGAGCAGTACTTC
CASSSPIGGPSEQYF
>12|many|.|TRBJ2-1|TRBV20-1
TGCATTACCCGGGACCAGCGAGGGGAGCAGTTCTTC
CITRDQRGEQFF
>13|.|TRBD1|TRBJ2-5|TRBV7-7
TGTGCCAGCAGCATGGACAGGCAAGAGACCCAGTACTTC
CASSMDRQETQYF
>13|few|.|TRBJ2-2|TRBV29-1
TGCAGCGTTGACAGGGGAGGAACCGGGGAGCTGTTTTTT
CSVDRGGTGELFF
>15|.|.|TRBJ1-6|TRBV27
TGTGCCAGCAGTTTACGCCTAACGTCGACTTTGCCCCTCCACTTT
CASSLRLTSTLPLHF
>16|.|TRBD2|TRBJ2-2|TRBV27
TGTGCCAACAGAATAGCGGGAGGAGGGGTAATCGGGGAGCTGTTTTTT
CANRIAGGGVIGELFF
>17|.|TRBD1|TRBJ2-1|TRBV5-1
TGCGCCAGCACAGGGGGCAATGGAGGGCCCACCTACAATGAGCAGTTCTTC
CASTGGNGGPTYNEQFF
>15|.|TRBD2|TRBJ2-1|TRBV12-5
TGTGCTAGTGTTTCGGTACTAGCGGGAGATAATGAGCAGTTCTTC
CASVSVLAGDNEQFF
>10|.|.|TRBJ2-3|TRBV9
TGTGCCAGTGGGGGTAATACGCAGTATTTT
CASGGNTQYF
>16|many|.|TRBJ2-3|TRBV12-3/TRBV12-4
TGTGCCAGCAGTTTAGACGCAGGGCGTCGCACAGATACGCAGTATTTT
CASSLDAGRRTDTQYF
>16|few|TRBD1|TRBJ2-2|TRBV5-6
TGTGCCAGCAGCTTGCCCCGGGACAGGGATACCGGGGAGCTGTTTTTT
CASSLPRDRDTGELFF
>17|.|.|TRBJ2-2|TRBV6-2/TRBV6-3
TGTGCCAGCAGTTACTCAACAGCGGACTACTACACCGGGGAGCTGTTTTTT
CASSYSTADYYTGELFF
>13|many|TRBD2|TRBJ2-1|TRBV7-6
TGTGCCAGCAGCTTTAGCGGGGTGAATGAGCAGTTCTTC
CASSFSGVNEQFF
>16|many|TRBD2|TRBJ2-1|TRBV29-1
TGCAGCGTTGAACACATCCTAGCGGGAACCTTCAATGAGCAGTTCTTC
CSVEHILAGTFNEQFF
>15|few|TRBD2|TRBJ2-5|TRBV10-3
TGTGCCATCAGTGACCGGACTAGCGGCCAAGAGACCCAGTACTTC
CAISDRTSGQETQYF
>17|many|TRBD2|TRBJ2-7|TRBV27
TGTGCCAGCAGTTTATGGGAACGGGTGGCGGGAGGGTACGAGCAGTACTTC
CASSLWERVAGGYEQYF
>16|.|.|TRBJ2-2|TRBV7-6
TGTGCCAGCAGCTTAGGTCTTGGAGTCGGCACCGGGGAGCTGTTTTTT
CASSLGLGVGTGELFF
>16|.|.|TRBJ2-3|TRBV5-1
TGCGCCAGCAGCTTGGGGACTGGCTCGGGCACAGATACGCAGTATTTT
CASSLGTGSGTDTQYF
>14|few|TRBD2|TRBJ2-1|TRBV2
TGTGCCAGCAGTGAAGGAGCGGGAGTGAAAGAGCAGTTCTTC
CASSEGAGVKEQFF
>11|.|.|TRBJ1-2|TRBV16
TGTGCCAGCAGTCATCCGGAGGGCTACACCTTC
CASSHPEGYTF
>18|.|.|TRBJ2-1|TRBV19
TGTGCCAGTAGTATTCGGTTGACAGGCAAGACTGGTCACAATGAGCAGTTCTTC
CASSIRLTGKTGHNEQFF
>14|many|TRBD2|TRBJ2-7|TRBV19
TGTGCCAGTAGTTGGGCTAGCGGGGTCTACGAGCAGTACTTC
CASSWASGVYEQYF
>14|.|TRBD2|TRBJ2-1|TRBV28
TGTGCCAGCAGTTCAGCGGGAGCTGAAGGTGAGCAGTTCTTC
CASSSAGAEGEQFF
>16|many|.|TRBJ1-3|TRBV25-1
TGTGCCAGCAGTGAGAGCGGACGGAAGTCTGGAAACACCATATATTTT
CASSESGRKSGNTIYF
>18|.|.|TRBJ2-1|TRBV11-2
TGTGCCAGCAGCTCATATACCCTCAGGTGGGAAGGGGGGAATGAGCAGTTCTTC
CASSSYTLRWEGGNEQFF
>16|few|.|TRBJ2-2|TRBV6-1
TGTGCCAGCAGTAGTTGGAAAGGGGTAAACACCGGGGAGCTGTTTTTT
CASSSWKGVNTGELFF
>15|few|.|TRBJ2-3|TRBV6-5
TGTGCCAGCAGTTATTTGGGCCTCTCCACAGATACGCAGTATTTT
CASSYLGLSTDTQYF
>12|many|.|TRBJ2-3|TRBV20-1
TGCAGTGCTATAAGAGAGGCAAATACGCAGTATTTT
CSAIREANTQYF
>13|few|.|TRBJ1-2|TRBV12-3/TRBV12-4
TGTGCCAGCAGTGGGGGGGACCTCTCGGGCTACACCTTC
CASSGGDLSGYTF
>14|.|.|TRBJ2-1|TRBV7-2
TGTGCCAGCAGCTTAGAACAGGTCTACAATGAGCAGTTCTTC
CASSLEQVYNEQFF
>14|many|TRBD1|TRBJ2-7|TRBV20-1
TGCAGTGCTAGAGCGGGACAGGAACGCTACGAGCAGTACTTC
CSARAGQERYEQYF
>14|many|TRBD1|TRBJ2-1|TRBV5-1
TGCGCCAGCAGCGGGGGACAGACTCACAATGAGCAGTTCTTC
CASSGGQTHNEQFF
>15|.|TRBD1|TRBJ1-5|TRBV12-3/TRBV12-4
TGTGCCAGCAGAGGACAGGGGGCGCTTGGTCAGCCCCAGCATTTT
CASRGQGALGQPQHF
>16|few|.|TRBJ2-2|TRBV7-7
TGTGCCAGCAGCCTCACGGGACTCTCGAACACCGGGGAGCTGTTTTTT
CASSLTGLSNTGELFF
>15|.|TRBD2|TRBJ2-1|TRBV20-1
TGCAGTGCTAGGGCGACTAGCGCCTCCTACAATGAGCAGTTCTTC
CSARATSASYNEQFF
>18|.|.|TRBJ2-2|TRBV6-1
TGTGCCAGCACCAAATACAGGGGGCTAGCGGGAGAAGTCGGGGAGCTGTTTTTT
CASTKYRGLAGEVGELFF
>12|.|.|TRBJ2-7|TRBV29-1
TGCAGCGTTGAGGAGGGGACCCACGAGCAGTACTTC
CSVEEGTHEQYF
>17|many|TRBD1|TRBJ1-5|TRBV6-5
TGTGCCAGCAGTTACTCGATGACAGGGAGAGGGCTTGGGCCCCAGCATTTT
CASSYSMTGRGLGPQHF
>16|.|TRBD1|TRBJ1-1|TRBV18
TGTGCCAGCTCACACGACAGGGAGACGGGGAACACTGAAGCTTTCTTT
CASSHDRETGNTEAFF
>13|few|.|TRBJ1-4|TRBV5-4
TGTGCCAGCAGCTTGGCCGCTAATGAAAAACTGTTTTTT
CASSLAANEKLFF
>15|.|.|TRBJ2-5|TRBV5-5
TGTGCCAGCAGCGTACAGGATCGGGGCGGAGAGACCCAGTACTTC
CASSVQDRGGETQYF
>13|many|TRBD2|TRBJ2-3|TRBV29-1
TGCAGCGTTTTAGCGGGAGGTTTAGATACGCAGTATTTT
CSVLAGGLDTQYF
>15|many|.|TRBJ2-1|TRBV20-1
TGCAGTGCTAACCCGTTAAGCGGGCTCAGGGATGAGCAGTTCTTC
CSANPLSGLRDEQFF
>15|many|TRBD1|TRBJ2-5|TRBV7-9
TGTGCCAGCAGCACCAGCAGGGGGCTGAGAGAGACCCAGTACTTC
CASSTSRGLRETQYF
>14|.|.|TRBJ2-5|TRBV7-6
TGTGCCAGCAGCTGGTTACAGAATCAAGAGACCCAGTACTTC
CASSWLQNQETQYF
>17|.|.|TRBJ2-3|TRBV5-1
TGCGCCAGCGGCTTGCACAATTCTCAGGGAAGCACAGATACGCAGTATTTT
CASGLHNSQGSTDTQYF
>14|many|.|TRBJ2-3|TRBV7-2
TGTGCCAGCACCCTCGACGGAAACAGCAATACGCAGTATTTT
CASTLDGNSNTQYF
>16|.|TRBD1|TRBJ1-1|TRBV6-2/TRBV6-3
TGTGCCAGCAGTTACGACTGGGGACAGGAGTCCACTGAAGCTTTCTTT
CASSYDWGQESTEAFF
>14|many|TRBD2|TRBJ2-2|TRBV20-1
TGCAGTGCCCAGCGGGAGTACGGCACCGGGGAGCTGTTTTTT
CSAQREYGTGELFF
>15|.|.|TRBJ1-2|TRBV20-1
TGCAGTGCTAGAGCTCTGGACGAGGGGGGAATTCGCCACACCTTC
CSARALDEGGIRHTF
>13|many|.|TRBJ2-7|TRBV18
TGTGCCAGCTCTCCTGGGGGGACCTACGAGCAGTACTTC
CASSPGGTYEQYF